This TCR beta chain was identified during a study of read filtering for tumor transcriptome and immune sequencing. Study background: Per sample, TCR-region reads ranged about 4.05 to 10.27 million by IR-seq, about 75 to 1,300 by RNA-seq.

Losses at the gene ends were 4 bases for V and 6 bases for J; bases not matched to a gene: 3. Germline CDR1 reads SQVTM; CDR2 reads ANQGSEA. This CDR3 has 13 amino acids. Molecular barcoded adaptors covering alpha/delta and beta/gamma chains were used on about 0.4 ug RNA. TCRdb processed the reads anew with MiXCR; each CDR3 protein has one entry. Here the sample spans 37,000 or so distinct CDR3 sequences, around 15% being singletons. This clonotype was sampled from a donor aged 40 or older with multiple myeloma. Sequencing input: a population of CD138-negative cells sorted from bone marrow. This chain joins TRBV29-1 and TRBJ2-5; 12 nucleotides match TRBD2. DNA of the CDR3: TGCAGCGTTGCGACTAGCGGGAGTAAGACCCAGTACTTC. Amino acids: CSVATSGSKTQYF.